Listed here are 5 T cell receptor beta chains from one sample, sequenced in a study of vaccination and CD4 T cells after COVID-19 (dated 2022 in TCRdb). To prepare the library, PCR was applied. The sequencer was an Illumina iSeq 100. TCR sequencing of DNA from cultured CD4+ T cells used the Oncomine TCR Beta short-read assay at the Johns Hopkins FTIC core. TCRdb passed the public sequencing reads through fastp at Q25 and MiXCR, retaining productive beta sequences. Merged by CDR3 protein, the rows form single entries marked with the most common genes and DNA. The sample table shows about 26,000 distinct CDR3 sequences, and roughly 38% are seen once. In total, the top ten clones hold 3% to 4% of the sample. Reading the label with the study, this specimen's time point is: late sampling 161 to 241 days after vaccination in a few convalescent patients. The treatment or condition label corresponds to: approximately 11-day PBMC culture with coronavirus spike peptide pools or control peptides (ViraFEST assay).

These receptors are not linked to any known antigen. The material sequenced was CD4+ T cells from blood, cultured in vitro, taken about 7 months after SARS-CoV-2 vaccination. Receptors originate from a human donor who had recovered from COVID-19.

For this clonotype: Germline and junction disagree at one end, which may indicate a read error. The J gene is TRBJ2-1, the V gene TRBV7-2; tentative D call: TRBD2 (5 bases). CDR1 SGHTA and CDR2 FQGNSA come from the germline V gene. CDR3 length equals 15 residues. The CDR3 region has the DNA TGTGCCAGCAGCTTAGACTGGAGGAGGAACAATGAGCGGTTCTTC. Its protein product is CASSLDWRRNNERFF.

This chain uses TRBV7-8 with TRBJ2-7; possible D gene TRBD1, 5 bases. The V and J ends lost 1 base and 2 bases respectively, with 18 bases between them. The CDR3 spans 17 residues. Looked up from germline, CDR1 is SGHVS and CDR2 is FQNEAQ. The DNA of the CDR3 is TGTGCCAGCAGCTTAGAATCAGGGCCCGTTTGGGCCTACGAGCAGTACTTC. Translation gives CASSLESGPVWAYEQYF. The full variable domain, with the rest looked up from reference TRBV7-8 and TRBJ2-7, is GAGVSQSPRYKVAKRGQDVALRCDPISGHVSLFWYQQALGQGPEFLTYFQNEAQLDKSGLPSDRFFAERPEGSVSTLKIQRTQQEDSAVYLCASSLESGPVWAYEQYFGPGTRLTVT.

This chain connects TRBV6-1 to TRBJ1-5; possible D gene TRBD1, 5 bases. Germline V CDR1 and CDR2: MNHNS, SASEGT. V shed 3 bases and J shed 0 bases, with 9 bases lying between them. There are 15 residues in the CDR3. In DNA form, the CDR3 reads TGTGCCAGCAGTGACCAGGGTTATAGCAATCAGCCCCAGCATTTT. Translated: CASSDQGYSNQPQHF.

The genes are TRBV28 and TRBJ2-1, with a weak D call TRBD2 (6 bases). Germline V gives CDR1 MDHEN, CDR2 SYDVKM. This CDR3 has 19 residues. Deletions cut 2 bases from V and 3 bases from J, with 23 bases between. CDR3 in DNA: TGTGCCAGCAGTTTACGCCTCCTCGACAGACGACTAGGCTACAATGAGCAGTTCTTC. It is translated as CASSLRLLDRRLGYNEQFF.

The gene calls are TRBV6-5 and TRBJ1-3; D gene uncertain. The length of the CDR3 is 13 residues. Trimming removed 2 bases at V and 2 bases at J, with 4 bases between. The V gene's germline CDR1 is MNHEY and CDR2 SVGAGI. CDR3 loop: CASSYLPGNTIYF. The CDR3 DNA reads TGTGCCAGCAGTTACCTCCCTGGAAACACCATATATTTT.